This T cell receptor (beta chain) emerged from a study of regulatory T cells in long-lasting Graves disease. Study-wide points: Persistent Graves' cases showed lower TCR diversity than newly diagnosed cases.

The CDR3 length is 15 residues. V was trimmed by 1 base and J by 3 bases, leaving 10 bases between them. Germline V gene data show CDR1 as SGHAT and CDR2 as FQNNGV. As to time point: newly diagnosed GD, antithyroid drugs for less than 3 months. PBMCs were the source of the RNA used for TCR sequencing. Through Arm-PCR of CDR3 regions and iRepertoire HTBI primers, TCR beta libraries were built. From the multiplex PCR reads, TCRdb called clonotypes with MiXCR, one entry per CDR3 protein. Of roughly 510,000 distinct CDR3 sequences detected, 16% appear once; the ten largest clones hold about 11%. Notes on this clonotype: Its matching antigen is unknown.

These data also formed part of another study, on T cells in Graves' hyperthyroidism and ophthalmopathy. As that study records: Patients aged 18 to 65 had newly diagnosed hyperthyroidism that had lasted under 2 months.

This specimen was peripheral blood mononuclear cells (PBMCs), taken at new diagnosis, from a patient treated with antithyroid drugs. The clonotype was recovered from a man in his late teens or twenties with Graves disease. The V and J genes are TRBV11-2 and TRBJ2-1; tentatively, D is TRBD2 (5 bases). CDR3 sequence (DNA): TGTGCCAGCAGCTTAGCCTCGGCGGGCTACAATGAGCAGTTCTTC. Residues: CASSLASAGYNEQFF.